The clone carrying this T cell receptor (beta chain) was seen more than once but under ten times. TCR beta CDR3 amplification used RNA transcripts. HTBI-primed RT-PCR formed the first round, and a multiplex PCR formed the second. TCRdb re-called the multiplex PCR reads through MiXCR, storing one row per CDR3 protein. The repertoire holds more than 300,000 distinct CDR3 sequences, with over 15% as singletons. Newly diagnosed hyperthyroidism donors, aged 18 to 65, duration under 2 months. PBMCs came from less than 12 ml of fresh peripheral blood. This sample stems from a study of Graves' ophthalmopathy and Graves' hyperthyroidism. V lost 2 bases and J 0 bases, leaving 14 bases between the germline ends. There are 17 residues in the CDR3. The germline V gene encodes CDR1 MNHNS and CDR2 SASEGT.

The TCR comes from a young woman with stable Graves' hyperthyroidism. Material: peripheral blood. The V and J genes are TRBV6-1 and TRBJ1-5; D perhaps matches TRBD1 (5 bases). The CDR3 DNA is TGTGCCAGCAGTGAATCAGGGAGACGTTATAGCAATCAGCCCCAGCATTTT. This translates into CASSESGRRYSNQPQHF.